The 22 T cell receptor beta chains in this list originate from one sample, sequenced in a study of blood T cell repertoires in COVID-19 (dated by TCRdb to 2018 to 2021). Library generation was performed with the immunoSEQ multiplex PCR assay. Drawn from immuneACCESS, this table holds only the in-frame rearrangements with V and J called that TCRdb kept. Clones are partly lost; checked studies trace under half to an unresolved V gene and leave the rest unexplained. The sample records some 250,000 clones, roughly 88% of which are singletons. The ten largest clones capture just under 0.8% of the sample. The specimen sequenced was peripheral blood. The receptors stem from a woman in her twenties or thirties with acute or convalescent COVID-19.

This sequence joins TRBV24-1 and TRBJ1-2, with D perhaps matching TRBD1 (6 bases). The V gene's germline CDR1 is KGHDR and CDR2 SFDVKD. The CDR3 spans 14 residues. V gave up 9 bases and J gave up 1 base, with 14 bases separating them. For the CDR3, the DNA is TGTGCCACCCGCGGACAGAACAATAACTATGGCTACACCTTC. It encodes CATRGQNNNYGYTF.

Comment on this clone: Other nucleotide sequences from this sample produce the same CDR3. The chain couples TRBV29-1 to TRBJ2-7; possibly TRBD2 for D (6 bases). In germline, CDR1 is SQVTM, CDR2 ANQGSEA. CDR3 size: 12 residues. The V gene lost 1 base and the J gene lost 4 bases, with 8 bases spanning the gap. For the CDR3, the DNA is TGCAGCGTTGAAGGTGGGGGGTACGAGCAGTACTTC. It encodes CSVEGGGYEQYF.

The J gene is TRBJ2-1, the V gene TRBV5-4; TRBD2 aligns across 13 bases. The trim removed 4 bases at V and 10 bases at J, leaving 8 bases unmatched. Germline V CDR1 and CDR2: SGHNT, YYREEE (reference sequence). The CDR3 covers 15 residues. CDR3 coding DNA: TGTGCCAGCAGCACCACTAGCGGGAGGGCAGGGGAGCAGTTCTTC. Its protein product is CASSTTSGRAGEQFF.

The chain uses TRBV11-1 and TRBJ2-7; D is undetermined. The CDR3 loop spans 13 amino acids. The V end lost 4 bases, the J end lost 0 bases, and 7 bases lay between the germline ends. The germline V gene has CDR1 SGHAT and CDR2 FQDESV (reference sequence). In DNA form, the CDR3 reads TGTGCCAGCAGCTCAAGTAGCTCCTACGAGCAGTACTTC. Translating it yields CASSSSSSYEQYF.

This chain uses TRBV2 with TRBJ1-3; unclear D gene. Germline V lookup: CDR1 SNHLY, CDR2 FYNNEI. Trimming shortened V by 5 bases and J by 4 bases, and 9 bases separated the two germline ends. This CDR3 contains 13 residues. The CDR3 DNA reads TGTGCCAGCAGTAGAGTCGTGGGAAACACCATATATTTT. Translating it yields CASSRVVGNTIYF.

The rearrangement links TRBV4-1 to TRBJ2-7, with 12 positions matching TRBD1. The trim removed 0 bases at V and 7 bases at J, leaving 4 bases unmatched. Germline V gene data show CDR1 as MGHRA and CDR2 as YSYEKL. This CDR3 is 15 amino acids long. CDR3 coding DNA: TGCGCCAGCAGCCAAGAGGGGACAGGGGGCTGGGAGCAGTACTTC. Protein product: CASSQEGTGGWEQYF.

V and J are TRBV2 and TRBJ2-7; 7 bases agree with TRBD1. J was trimmed by 2 bases and V by 7 bases; bases with no gene match: 11. Germline V lookup: CDR1 SNHLY, CDR2 FYNNEI. This CDR3 has 15 residues. CDR3: CASIIDRASTYEQYF. The CDR3 DNA sequence: TGTGCCAGCATCATAGACAGGGCCTCCACCTACGAGCAGTACTTC.

This chain connects TRBV5-4 to TRBJ1-2; TRBD1 aligns across 10 bases. This CDR3 has 16 amino acids. CDR1 SGHNT and CDR2 YYREEE come from the germline V gene (reference sequence). The junction had 9 bases not matched to a gene; V was cut back by 3 bases and J by 4 bases. The DNA of the CDR3 is TGTGCCAGCAGCTCGGAACGACAGGGGGCCGGCTATGGCTACACCTTC. It specifies CASSSERQGAGYGYTF. The variable domain in full, with the rest retrieved from reference TRBV5-4 and TRBJ1-2, is ETGVTQSPTHLIKTRGQQVTLRCSSQSGHNTVSWYQQALGQGPQFIFQYYREEENGRGNFPPRFSGLQFPNYSSELNVNALELDDSALYLCASSSERQGAGYGYTFGSGTRLTVV.

The V and J genes are TRBV6-6 and TRBJ2-1; D uncertain. Germline V gene sequence: CDR1 MNHNY, CDR2 SVGAGI (reference sequence). Trimming cost V 6 bases and J 9 bases, with 15 bases left between them. This CDR3 comprises 13 residues. The CDR3: CASSAAVAGEQFF. The CDR3 nucleotides read TGTGCCAGCAGCGCCGCGGTAGCTGGTGAGCAGTTCTTC.

The table lists this clone with a count of one. The chain has TRBV9 and TRBJ1-2; TRBD1 agrees at 7 bases. The V gene's germline CDR1 is SGDLS and CDR2 YYNGEE. The CDR3 is made up of 15 amino acids. V dropped 2 bases and J dropped 1; count of bases not matched to a gene: 5. CDR3: CASSVSGQRNYGYTF. CDR3 nucleotide sequence: TGTGCCAGCAGCGTCTCGGGACAGCGTAACTATGGCTACACCTTC.

The chain carries TRBV27 and TRBJ1-1, with D unresolved. Per the germline V gene, CDR1 is MNHEY and CDR2 is SMNVEV (reference sequence). The CDR3 has 13 residues. The V end lost 7 bases, the J end lost 5 bases, and 14 bases lay between the germline ends. CDR3 sequence (DNA): TGTGCCAGCACCGTACGCCCGGGGACTGAAGCTTTCTTT. Residues: CASTVRPGTEAFF.

The genes are TRBV28 and TRBJ2-7, with TRBD2 identical over 7 bases. Losses at the gene ends were 3 bases for V and 2 bases for J; bases not matched to a gene: 7. Germline assignment: CDR1 MDHEN and CDR2 SYDVKM. This CDR3 contains 15 residues. CDR3 sequence (DNA): TGTGCCAGCAGTTTGGGGGGGTTAACCCCCTACGAGCAGTACTTC. Its protein product is CASSLGGLTPYEQYF.

The rearrangement uses TRBV4-1 and TRBJ1-3; TRBD1 matches 9 bases. V gave up 2 bases and J gave up 9 bases; unmatched junction bases: 17. This CDR3 has 18 amino acids. The germline V gene encodes CDR1 MGHRA and CDR2 YSYEKL. CDR3 bases: TGCGCCAGCAGCCAACAATCCGCCGGGACAGGGATATTACGCACCATATATTTT. This sequence encodes CASSQQSAGTGILRTIYF.

This chain connects TRBV10-3 to TRBJ2-7, with D tentatively TRBD1 (5 bases). Trimming removed 10 bases from V and 3 bases from J, with 13 bases in between. This CDR3 is 12 amino acids long. Germline V gene lookup returns CDR1 ENHRY and CDR2 SYGVKD. CDR3: CATRTQDYEQYF. The CDR3 DNA sequence: TGTGCCACGCGAACACAGGACTACGAGCAGTACTTC.

V is TRBV24-1 and J is TRBJ2-3; TRBD1 matches at 12 bases. The germline gives CDR1 KGHDR, CDR2 SFDVKD. Trimming took 4 bases from V and 4 from J; bases not matched to a gene: 5. The CDR3 runs 16 residues. CDR3: CATSEPGQGASDTQYF. In DNA, the CDR3 is TGTGCCACCAGTGAACCGGGACAGGGGGCATCAGATACGCAGTATTTT.

The V gene is TRBV5-4, the J gene TRBJ2-5, with D uncertain. This CDR3 is built from 13 residues. CDR1 and CDR2 from the germline V gene are SGHNT and YYREEE (reference sequence). Trimming left V 2 bases short and J 3 bases short, with 8 bases between. CDR3 region: CASSLVSEETQYF. In DNA, the CDR3 is TGTGCCAGCAGCTTAGTGTCAGAAGAGACCCAGTACTTC.

This clone was observed a handful of times. This chain joins TRBV5-8 and TRBJ1-3; 7 bases align to TRBD1. The CDR3 loop spans 15 amino acids. CDR1 and CDR2 (germline): SGHTS, YDEGEE. V lost 3 bases and J lost 4; bases outside the gene matches: 7. The CDR3 DNA sequence: TGTGCCAGCAGCTCGGAACAGGGGTCCGGAAACACCATATATTTT. This gives the protein CASSSEQGSGNTIYF.

This clone was counted once. Germline is not matched at one junction end, which may reflect a read error. This chain uses TRBV7-7 with TRBJ2-5; 7 bases are shared with TRBD2. This CDR3 is 16 amino acids long. Germline CDR1 SSHAT, CDR2 FNYEAQ (reference sequence). CDR3 nucleotides: TGTGCTAGCAGCCCACTGGCTAGCGGATACGAAGAGACCCAGTACTTC. Its translation is CASSPLASGYEETQYF. The full variable domain, with the rest looked up from reference TRBV7-7 and TRBJ2-5, is GAGVSQSPRYKVTKRGQDVTLRCDPISSHATLYWYQQALGQGPEFLTYFNYEAQPDKSGLPSDRFSAERPEGSISTLTIQRTEQRDSAMYRCASSPLASGYEETQYFGPGTRLLVL.

This clone has only a few counts. This chain uses TRBV12-3 or TRBV12-4 with TRBJ1-1, with D hard to call. V was cut by 6 bases and J by 1 base, with 9 bases left in between. The CDR3 is 13 amino acids. The CDR3 nucleotides read TGTGCCAGCAGCCCTATCCCGAACACTGAAGCTTTCTTT. Translation: CASSPIPNTEAFF.

The chain has TRBV29-1 and TRBJ2-7, with 9 bases lining up with TRBD1. Germline CDR1 is SQVTM and CDR2 is ANQGSEA. V gave up 4 bases and J gave up 4 bases; unmatched junction bases: 2. The CDR3 is made up of 12 amino acids. The CDR3 DNA reads as TGCAGCGTTGGACAGGGGGGGTACGAGCAGTACTTC. Translated: CSVGQGGYEQYF.

The chain has TRBV14 and TRBJ2-1, with 8 bases matching TRBD2. Germline trimming cut 7 bases from V and 5 bases from J; bases unmatched to any gene: 7. The germline gives CDR1 SGHDN, CDR2 FVKESK. This CDR3 has 14 amino acids. CDR3 bases: TGTGCCAGCACGCCCCGACTAGCGAACAATGAGCAGTTCTTC. It encodes CASTPRLANNEQFF.

This clone was recorded only once. V usage is TRBV24-1 and J usage is TRBJ2-1; tentative D call: TRBD2 (6 bases). Trimming took off 4 bases at V and 6 bases at J, with 12 bases between the two ends. This CDR3 is built from 14 residues. Germline CDR1 is KGHDR and CDR2 is SFDVKD. The CDR3 DNA is TGTGCCACCAGTGAGGGGGGAGTGGGCAATGAGCAGTTCTTC. This gives the protein CATSEGGVGNEQFF.